The 4 T cell receptor beta chains below were found in one sample sequenced in a study of technical replicates of blood from a few donors listed by TCRdb under 2017. Libraries were constructed by the immunoSEQ multiplex PCR assay. In TCRdb, the immuneACCESS table is reduced to in-frame sequences with V and J assigned. These tables do not hold every clone; where another copy was compared, an unresolved V gene accounts for under half, and the others remain unexplained. The sample includes roughly 97,000 clones, with roughly 96% observed a single time. The ten biggest clones cover about 0.35% of the sample. The specimen was T cells isolated from PBMCs. The source is a human donor in good health.

This clone was detected once. The chain couples TRBV9 to TRBJ2-7, with D tentatively TRBD2 (5 bases). V lost 0 bases, J lost 7 bases, and 8 bases lay in between. The CDR3 is 12 amino acids. CDR1 is SGDLS, CDR2 YYNGEE, per germline. CDR3 loop: CASSVATGEQYF. In DNA, the CDR3 is TGTGCCAGCAGCGTAGCTACGGGGGAGCAGTACTTC.

J is TRBJ2-1 and V is TRBV27, with a possible D match to TRBD1 (6 bases). V was clipped by 7 bases and J by 9 bases, with 22 bases between them. The CDR3 consists of 15 residues. Germline CDR1 MNHEY, CDR2 SMNVEV (reference sequence). Written as DNA, the CDR3 is TGTGCCAGCACCTTCCCCAGGGGTGGAGGTGGTGAGCAGTTCTTC. It yields the protein CASTFPRGGGGEQFF.

V is TRBV29-1 and J is TRBJ2-3, with 7 nucleotides matching TRBD2. With V trimmed by 3 bases and J by 2 bases, 8 bases remained unmatched. The CDR3 runs 15 residues. Germline assignment: CDR1 SQVTM and CDR2 ANQGSEA. This CDR3 is CSVERGRTHTDTQYF. The CDR3 nucleotides are TGCAGCGTTGAGCGCGGGAGAACCCACACAGATACGCAGTATTTT.

A single count supports this clone. This chain links TRBV7-9 with TRBJ2-7; 7 bases fit TRBD1. The germline gives CDR1 SEHNR, CDR2 FQNEAQ (reference sequence). The ends lost 1 base at V and 5 bases at J; junction bases unmatched: 2. The CDR3 runs to 13 residues. CDR3 sequence: CASSLDDRDEQYF. The CDR3 DNA is TGTGCCAGCAGCTTAGACGACAGGGACGAGCAGTACTTC.